The 27 T cell receptor beta chains below all came from one sample that was sequenced in a study of PD-L1 blockade in urothelial cancer (dated by TCRdb to about 2017). In light of the paper, this sample's time point label describes: peripheral blood 6 weeks after treatment start. The library relied on the immunoSEQ multiplex PCR assay. As stored in TCRdb, this immuneACCESS dataset retains in-frame rearrangements with V and J assigned. A fraction of the clones does not appear; measured against another copy, unresolved V genes explain less than half of the discrepancy, and the remainder lacks a known reason. The sample yields some 50,000 clones; around 85% were counted once. Roughly 1.9% of the sample is held by the ten biggest clonotypes. The material was PBMCs, obtained around atezolizumab (anti-PD-L1) treatment. Source of these receptors: a man in his forties or fifties with urothelial cancer.

The rearrangement joins TRBV7-7 to TRBJ2-1; 10 bases fit TRBD1. The germline V gene encodes CDR1 SSHAT and CDR2 FNYEAQ (reference sequence). The CDR3 spans 14 residues. J gave up 5 bases and V 5 bases, and 3 bases lay outside the gene matches. The CDR3 DNA reads TGTGCCAGCAGCACCGGGACAGGGGACAATGAGCAGTTCTTC. It is translated as CASSTGTGDNEQFF.

The V gene is TRBV5-1, the J gene TRBJ2-1; the D gene is possibly TRBD2 (5 bases). The V gene's germline CDR1 is SGHRS and CDR2 YFSETQ. This CDR3 has 13 residues. The germline V and J ends were trimmed by 4 bases and 7 bases, with 12 bases remaining between them. In DNA form, the CDR3 reads TGCGCCAGCAGCCAGAGGGTTGGAAATGAGCAGTTCTTC. Translating it yields CASSQRVGNEQFF.

The gene calls are TRBV11-3 and TRBJ2-2; 7 bases map to TRBD2. The CDR3 loop spans 14 amino acids. The V gene end was trimmed by 5 bases and the J gene end by 8 bases; junction bases not matched to a gene: 8. Germline CDR1 is SGHNT and CDR2 is YENEEA. The CDR3 DNA reads TGTGCCAGCAGCCCAGGCTGGGGGGGAGGGGAGCTGTTTTTT. It yields the protein CASSPGWGGGELFF.

J is TRBJ2-2 and V is TRBV2, with TRBD2 as a possible D gene (6 bases). The CDR3 runs to 14 residues. Germline values: CDR1 SNHLY, CDR2 FYNNEI. Deletions cut 4 bases from V and 6 bases from J, with 12 bases between. The CDR3 DNA follows: TGTGCCAGCAGTGGACTAGTTTCTTCCGGGGAGCTGTTTTTT. This translates into CASSGLVSSGELFF.

The chain joins TRBV4-1 to TRBJ2-7; D perhaps matches TRBD1 (5 bases). The CDR3 covers 12 residues. Germline V gives CDR1 MGHRA, CDR2 YSYEKL. Trimming cost V 0 bases and J 12 bases, with 12 bases left between them. CDR3 in DNA: TGCGCCAGCAGCCAAGAAGGACAAGGGCCGTACTTC. This codes for CASSQEGQGPYF.

This clone was seen a few times. This sequence joins TRBV16 and TRBJ1-2; D gene ambiguous. The V end was cut by 0 bases, the J end by 2 bases, with 4 bases between. Germline V gives CDR1 KGHSY, CDR2 FQNENV. CDR3 size: 13 residues. The CDR3 here is CASSQSQNYGYTF. The CDR3 region has the DNA TGTGCCAGCAGCCAATCGCAGAACTATGGCTACACCTTC.

The chain is built from TRBV27 and TRBJ2-2; TRBD2 might be the D (5 bases). The germline V gene encodes CDR1 MNHEY and CDR2 SMNVEV (reference sequence). The CDR3 loop spans 13 amino acids. Deletions cut 5 bases from V and 4 bases from J, with 8 bases between. The CDR3 nucleotides read TGTGCCAGCAGTGCGGACTTCACCGGGGAGCTGTTTTTT. Its protein is CASSADFTGELFF.

V and J are TRBV23-1 and TRBJ1-1; TRBD1 matches at 7 bases. TRBV23-1 is placed among ORFs of uncertain function. This CDR3 is built from 18 residues. The junction had 11 bases not matched to a gene; V was cut back by 1 base and J by 0 bases. CDR3 DNA: TGCGCCAGCAGTCAATGTCCCCCAGGGGGACGTATGAACACTGAAGCTTTCTTT. It translates to CASSQCPPGGRMNTEAFF.

The chain carries TRBV2 and TRBJ2-3; no definite D call. The V and J ends lost 3 bases and 0 bases respectively, with 7 bases between them. CDR3 length: 14 amino acids. The germline V gene encodes CDR1 SNHLY and CDR2 FYNNEI. In DNA form, the CDR3 reads TGTGCCAGCAGTGAGAGTTGGAGCACAGATACGCAGTATTTT. The encoded protein is CASSESWSTDTQYF.

DNA of the CDR3: TGTGCCAGCAGCTTAGTACAGGGGAACTATGGCTACACCTTC. This encodes CASSLVQGNYGYTF. This chain links TRBV5-6 with TRBJ1-2, with TRBD1 matching 7 bases. V trimming: 2 bases; J trimming: 2 bases; junction bases outside the gene matches: 3. Germline V gene data show CDR1 as SGHDT and CDR2 as YYEEEE. The CDR3 extends over 14 amino acids.

The rearrangement uses TRBV27 and TRBJ1-1, with D tentatively TRBD1 (5 bases). Germline values: CDR1 MNHEY, CDR2 SMNVEV (reference sequence). The CDR3 has 13 amino acids. Deletions cut 6 bases from V and 5 bases from J, with 13 bases between. The CDR3 nucleotides read TGTGCCAGCAGAGTCAGGGTGGGTACTGAAGCTTTCTTT. Amino acids: CASRVRVGTEAFF.

The chain combines TRBV11-2 with TRBJ2-3; D not certain. Germline lookup yields CDR1 SGHAT and CDR2 FQNNGV. The length of the CDR3 is 13 residues. Trimming removed 8 bases from V and 0 bases from J, with 9 bases in between. CDR3 nucleotides: TGTGCCAGCTGCCCAGCGAGCACAGATACGCAGTATTTT. Protein sequence: CASCPASTDTQYF.

DNA of the CDR3: TGTGCCAGCAAGGTGGGGGCCGACTATGGCTACACCTTC. Amino acid sequence: CASKVGADYGYTF. This chain joins TRBV6-5 and TRBJ1-2, with D possibly TRBD1 on 6 matching bases. This CDR3 region has 13 residues. The germline V and J ends were trimmed by 7 bases and 3 bases, with 12 bases remaining between them. The germline V gene has CDR1 MNHEY and CDR2 SVGAGI.

The chain is built from TRBV9 and TRBJ2-1, with 14 positions matching TRBD2. Germline trimming cut 4 bases from V and 6 bases from J; bases unmatched to any gene: 15. Germline CDR1 reads SGDLS; CDR2 reads YYNGEE. The CDR3 is 19 amino acids. The CDR3 protein is CASSIRGLTGTSGSNEQFF. DNA of the CDR3: TGTGCCAGCAGCATCAGGGGTCTCACCGGGACTAGCGGGAGCAATGAGCAGTTCTTC.

V gene TRBV5-8 combines with J gene TRBJ1-3, with 7 bases matching TRBD1. J was trimmed by 6 bases and V by 5 bases; bases with no gene match: 8. The CDR3 sequence is 14 residues long. Germline V CDR1 and CDR2: SGHTS, YDEGEE. The CDR3 sequence: CASSQTGVLNTIYF. In nucleotides, the CDR3 is TGTGCCAGCAGTCAAACAGGGGTGCTAAACACCATATATTTT.

The rearrangement joins TRBV11-3 to TRBJ2-7; D remains ambiguous. In germline, CDR1 is SGHNT, CDR2 YENEEA. V dropped 3 bases and J dropped 7 bases, with 10 bases sitting between them. The CDR3 extends over 12 amino acids. The CDR3 DNA follows: TGTGCCAGCAGCTTTTGGGCCTGTGAGCAGTACTTC. As protein: CASSFWACEQYF.

The V call is TRBV11-2, the J call TRBJ1-2; D is uncertain. Germline CDR1 is SGHAT and CDR2 is FQNNGV. The CDR3 is made up of 13 amino acids. V was shortened by 5 bases and J by 1 base, with 8 bases between the two germline ends. CDR3 nucleotide sequence: TGTGCCAGCAGCCACAGTCTTAACTATGGCTACACCTTC. Residues: CASSHSLNYGYTF.

This chain connects TRBV6-5 to TRBJ1-2; TRBD1 matches 9 bases. V dropped 2 bases and J dropped 3; count of bases not matched to a gene: 7. The CDR3 totals 16 residues. Germline CDR1 and CDR2: MNHEY and SVGAGI. The CDR3 sequence is CASSYRGQGMDYGYTF. The CDR3 DNA reads as TGTGCCAGCAGTTACAGGGGACAGGGCATGGACTATGGCTACACCTTC.

This clone was seen a handful of times. The chain is built from TRBV14 and TRBJ1-6; no clear D gene. CDR1 is SGHDN and CDR2 is FVKESK in the germline V gene. The CDR3 runs to 12 residues. Trimming stripped 5 bases from V and 8 bases from J, with 7 bases between. The CDR3 bases are TGTGCCAGCAGCTTTATTGATTCACCCCTCCACTTT. It is translated as CASSFIDSPLHF.

The chain joins TRBV28 to TRBJ1-1; D ambiguous. CDR3 size: 12 residues. Germline-derived CDR1 and CDR2 are MDHEN and SYDVKM. Between the trimmed V and J ends, which lost 6 bases and 1 base, there was a span of 6 bases. CDR3 bases: TGTGCCAGCAGCCCCCGGAACACTGAAGCTTTCTTT. Translation gives CASSPRNTEAFF.

This clone was counted a single time. The V gene is TRBV30, the J gene TRBJ1-1, with a weak D call TRBD1 (5 bases). The V gene's germline CDR1 is GTSNPN and CDR2 SVGIG (reference sequence). The CDR3 contains 13 residues. Deletions cut 0 bases from V and 5 bases from J, with 10 bases between. The CDR3 reads CAWSVLRGTEAFF. The CDR3, as DNA: TGTGCCTGGAGTGTACTGCGGGGGACTGAAGCTTTCTTT.

This chain joins TRBV12-5 and TRBJ2-5; 8 bases fit TRBD1. This CDR3 region has 14 residues. J lost 1 base, V lost 4 bases, and 2 bases had no gene match. Germline V CDR1 and CDR2: LGHNT, FRNRAP. The CDR3 DNA follows: TGTGCTAGTGGTTGGACAGGGCTCCAAGAGACCCAGTACTTC. Amino acids: CASGWTGLQETQYF.

The chain combines TRBV7-6 with TRBJ2-2, with 8 bases lining up with TRBD1. The V gene's germline CDR1 is SGHVS and CDR2 FNYEAQ. Trimming cost V 0 bases and J 0 bases; bases outside gene matches: 0. The CDR3 contains 16 residues. CDR3 sequence reads: CASSLADRANTGELFF. CDR3 nucleotides: TGTGCCAGCAGCTTAGCGGACAGGGCGAACACCGGGGAGCTGTTTTTT.

This chain uses TRBV6-6 with TRBJ1-5, with D possibly being TRBD1 (6 bases). Germline V gene sequence: CDR1 MNHNY, CDR2 SVGAGI (reference sequence). This CDR3 comprises 14 residues. The V end was cut by 6 bases, the J end by 4 bases, with 13 bases between. The chain's CDR3 is CASSAPGANQPQHF. The DNA of the CDR3 is TGTGCCAGCAGCGCCCCAGGGGCAAATCAGCCCCAGCATTTT.

The rearrangement joins TRBV7-9 to TRBJ1-4, with TRBD1 identical over 10 bases. The germline V gene has CDR1 SEHNR and CDR2 FQNEAQ (reference sequence). The CDR3 consists of 16 residues. The ends lost 5 bases at V and 4 bases at J; junction bases unmatched: 7. CDR3: CASSPTGGRNNEKLFF. CDR3 DNA sequence: TGTGCCAGCAGCCCGACAGGGGGCAGGAATAATGAAAAACTGTTTTTT.

This clone showed up just a few times. The V gene is TRBV19, the J gene TRBJ1-4; D perhaps matches TRBD1 (5 bases). V was cut by 9 bases and J by 0 bases, with 11 bases left in between. Germline assignment: CDR1 LNHDA and CDR2 SQIVND (reference sequence). The CDR3 runs 14 residues. DNA of the CDR3: TGTGCCAGCGCCGACAGTGCAACTAATGAAAAACTGTTTTTT. It yields the protein CASADSATNEKLFF.

The rearrangement links TRBV6-1 to TRBJ1-1; D ambiguous. Trimming removed 3 bases from V and 4 bases from J, with 12 bases in between. Germline V lookup: CDR1 MNHNS, CDR2 SASEGT. The CDR3 sequence is 14 residues long. CDR3 sequence reads: CASSDMGRSTEAFF. DNA for the CDR3: TGTGCCAGCAGTGATATGGGGAGGAGCACTGAAGCTTTCTTT.